Listed below are T cell receptor beta chains from one sample, sequenced in a study of blood T cell repertoires in COVID-19. Measured with immunoSEQ multiplex PCR; TCRdb has only the in-frame clones, and not every one. The profile shows some 240,000 clones, roughly 80% of them singletons. Sequenced: PBMCs or T cells enriched from blood (not recorded which). The receptors originated from a man under 40 with acute COVID-19. The CDR3 runs from the conserved cysteine through the conserved F or W. A D gene is named only where the DNA matches it firmly. Clone size is shown for a subset of rows, as once, few, many or a class of expanded clone.

J,V,size,D,DNA,CDR3
TRBJ2-1,TRBV5-4,NA,NA,TGTGCCAGCAGCGAGCCGAGAGCCGTTAACAATGAGCAGTTCTTC,CASSEPRAVNNEQFF
TRBJ2-1,TRBV11-3,NA,NA,TGTGCCAGCAGCTCCTTGACTAGTTTCGATGAGCAGTTCTTC,CASSSLTSFDEQFF
TRBJ2-2,TRBV7-9,once,NA,TGTGCCAGCAGCTTCCCCTCGGGAACGTCCGGGGAGCTGTTTTTT,CASSFPSGTSGELFF
TRBJ1-5,TRBV28,few,NA,TGTGCCAGCATGTCGAGTCAGCCCCAGCATTTT,CASMSSQPQHF
TRBJ1-6,TRBV11-3,NA,TRBD1,TGTGCCAGCAGCTCCGGTGTCCAGACAGGGAGGAGAGGTTCACCCCTCCACTTT,CASSSGVQTGRRGSPLHF
TRBJ1-4,TRBV6-5,NA,TRBD1,TGTGCCAGCAGTTACTTTCCCGGGACAGGGGATGGAAAACTGTTTTTT,CASSYFPGTGDGKLFF
TRBJ1-5,TRBV28,NA,NA,TGTGCCAGCGTATCGGGCAATCAGCCCCAGCATTTT,CASVSGNQPQHF
TRBJ2-1,TRBV25-1,NA,TRBD1,TGTGCCAGCAGTGAAACACAGGGGGCGAATTACAATGAGCAGTTCTTC,CASSETQGANYNEQFF
TRBJ2-1,TRBV29-1,NA,NA,TGCAGCGTTGAAAGAGGGGGCTCCTACAATGAGCAGTTCTTC,CSVERGGSYNEQFF
TRBJ1-6,TRBV3-1/TRBV3-2,NA,TRBD1,TGTGCCAGCGGGTTAGGACAGGGTGGTTCACCCCTCCACTTT,CASGLGQGGSPLHF
TRBJ2-3,TRBV19,NA,NA,TGTGCCAGTAGCTTACCCCCAGGGTTCGCCTCCACAGATACGCAGTATTTT,CASSLPPGFASTDTQYF
TRBJ1-2,TRBV7-9,NA,NA,TGTGCCAGCAGCTTAGGACAGGCCACCTATGGCTACACCTTC,CASSLGQATYGYTF
TRBJ1-2,TRBV7-2,once,TRBD1,TGTGCCAGCAGCGGAGACTCCGGCAGGGGGTCTAACTATGGCTACACCTTC,CASSGDSGRGSNYGYTF
TRBJ2-1,TRBV7-9,NA,TRBD2,TGTGCCAGCAGCCTCGTGACTAGCGGGGTCAATGAGCAGTTCTTC,CASSLVTSGVNEQFF
TRBJ1-5,TRBV6-5,few,TRBD1,TGTGCCAGCAGGACAGGGCAGGGCCAGCCCCAGCATTTT,CASRTGQGQPQHF
TRBJ2-5,TRBV5-5,few,TRBD2,TGTGCCAGCAGCTTGCTAACTAGCGTGGAGACCCAGTACTTC,CASSLLTSVETQYF
TRBJ1-1,TRBV6-5,NA,TRBD1,TGTGCCAGCAGTTACCGATCCAGACAGGGGCACACTGAAGCTTTCTTT,CASSYRSRQGHTEAFF
TRBJ2-4,TRBV11-2,NA,NA,TGTGCCAGCAGCTTTCTAGACAGGCAAAACATTCAGTACTTC,CASSFLDRQNIQYF
TRBJ1-5,TRBV29-1,NA,TRBD1,TGCAGCGTTGCGGAGGGGGCCGGCAATCAGCCCCAGCATTTT,CSVAEGAGNQPQHF
TRBJ1-6,TRBV5-6,NA,NA,TGTGCCAGCACCAGCTCCTATAATTCACCCCTCCACTTT,CASTSSYNSPLHF
TRBJ1-2,TRBV6-5,NA,TRBD1,TGTGCCAGCACCCGGGACAGGAAGAACGGCTACACCTTC,CASTRDRKNGYTF
TRBJ1-4,TRBV5-1,NA,TRBD1,TGCGCCAGCAGCTCCTTCGGGACAGGGGACGAAAAACTGTTTTTT,CASSSFGTGDEKLFF
TRBJ1-1,TRBV4-1,few,NA,TGCGCCAGCAGCATCCGGGAGGGGGTGAACACTGAAGCTTTCTTT,CASSIREGVNTEAFF
TRBJ2-1,TRBV27,NA,NA,TGTGCCAGCACCCGCACTTCGGGATTTAACAATGAGCAGTTCTTC,CASTRTSGFNNEQFF
TRBJ2-1,TRBV7-2,NA,TRBD2,TGTGCCAGCAGCTTAGAGTGGCGGGAGGGCCTAGCTGAGCAGTTCTTC,CASSLEWREGLAEQFF
TRBJ1-5,TRBV6-5,NA,NA,TGTGCCAGCAGTTCGAACTTGATTCAGCCCCAGCATTTT,CASSSNLIQPQHF
TRBJ2-3,TRBV7-8,NA,TRBD1,TGTGCCAGCAGCTTAGGTGGGGCAGGGGGTGGGACAGATACGCAGTATTTT,CASSLGGAGGGTDTQYF
TRBJ1-1,TRBV4-2,once,NA,TGTGCCAGCAGCCAAGAAGCGGACCCGGGCACTGAAGCTTTCTTT,CASSQEADPGTEAFF
TRBJ1-3,TRBV5-1,once,NA,TGCGCCAGCAGCGGAGACTTTCACTCTGGAAACACCATATATTTT,CASSGDFHSGNTIYF
TRBJ1-3,TRBV12-3/TRBV12-4,NA,NA,TGTGCCAGCAGTGACTCAGGGTTAGACACCATATATTTT,CASSDSGLDTIYF
TRBJ1-4,TRBV15,NA,NA,TGTGCCACCAGCAGAGATCTGGCAGGAACCGAAAAACTGTTTTTT,CATSRDLAGTEKLFF
TRBJ1-4,TRBV25-1,once,NA,TGTGCCAGCAGTGAATACGGGGGGCGGGATGGTGGTGAAAAACTGTTTTTT,CASSEYGGRDGGEKLFF
TRBJ2-1,TRBV6-4,few,TRBD2,TGTGCCAGCAGTGACTCGAGCGGGGCCTACAATGAGCAGTTCTTC,CASSDSSGAYNEQFF
TRBJ2-4,TRBV19,NA,TRBD1,TGTGCCAGTAGCCATAGGACAGGGTGGAACATTCAGTACTTC,CASSHRTGWNIQYF
TRBJ2-3,TRBV7-3,NA,TRBD2,TGTGCCAGCAGCCTTAGCGGGAGTGGGGGCACAGATACGCAGTATTTT,CASSLSGSGGTDTQYF
TRBJ2-1,TRBV4-3,NA,NA,TGCGCCAGCAGCCAAGTGGGCACTGACCACAATGAGCAGTTCTTC,CASSQVGTDHNEQFF
TRBJ1-2,TRBV2,NA,TRBD1,TGTGCCAGCAGTGAGACAGGGGACTATGGCTACACCTTC,CASSETGDYGYTF
TRBJ1-5,TRBV30,NA,NA,TGTGCCTGGAGTGTACCAGGGGCCTATCAGCCCCAGCATTTT,CAWSVPGAYQPQHF
TRBJ1-2,TRBV2,NA,NA,TGTGCCAGCAGGGGAGACGACACTCCGGGAGGCTACACCTTC,CASRGDDTPGGYTF
TRBJ1-1,TRBV5-4,NA,NA,TGTGCCAGCAGCTACGACAGGCTAAACACTGAAGCTTTCTTT,CASSYDRLNTEAFF
TRBJ1-5,TRBV6-5,NA,NA,TGTGCCAGCAGGCAGACAACCCATAGCAATCAGCCCCAGCATTTT,CASRQTTHSNQPQHF
TRBJ1-3,TRBV30,NA,NA,TGTGCCTGGAGGGGAACAGGGAGCTCTGGAAACACCATATATTTT,CAWRGTGSSGNTIYF
TRBJ2-3,TRBV11-2,NA,NA,TGTGCCAGCAGCTTAGGCGACAGTAGGTCAGATACGCAGTATTTT,CASSLGDSRSDTQYF
TRBJ1-1,TRBV27,NA,NA,TGTGCCAGCAGTTTATCGTGGGGCCGTACTGAAGCTTTCTTT,CASSLSWGRTEAFF
TRBJ2-2,TRBV13,NA,NA,TGTGCCAGCAGCAACCGGAGAAAAACCGGGGAGCTGTTTTTT,CASSNRRKTGELFF
TRBJ1-4,TRBV5-1,NA,NA,TGCGCCAGCAGCTTCTCAGGAACAGGTCTGTACGAAAAACTGTTTTTT,CASSFSGTGLYEKLFF
TRBJ1-2,TRBV30,NA,NA,TGTGCCTGGTCCTTAGGGGGAGGCTACACCTTC,CAWSLGGGYTF
TRBJ2-2,TRBV7-9,NA,NA,TGTGCCAGCAGCTTAGAGGGAGTAGCTAGTCCGGCCGGGGAGCTGTTTTTT,CASSLEGVASPAGELFF
TRBJ2-3,TRBV7-8,NA,NA,TGTGCCAGCAGCCCTAAGCGGCGGGGCACAGATACGCAGTATTTT,CASSPKRRGTDTQYF
TRBJ1-5,TRBV7-9,NA,NA,TGTGCCAGCAGCCTCCCCGACAGCAGGCAGCCCCAGCATTTT,CASSLPDSRQPQHF
TRBJ1-1,TRBV6-5,NA,NA,TGTGCCAGCTCGGAAGCCGGGGGAGAAGCTTTCTTT,CASSEAGGEAFF
TRBJ1-5,TRBV19,NA,TRBD1,TGTGCCAGTAGTCTCCTAGGACAGGGGGCTGGACAGCCCCAGCATTTT,CASSLLGQGAGQPQHF
TRBJ1-2,TRBV5-1,NA,NA,TGCGCCAGCAGCTTGGTTGGGGCCGGGGGGAATCTTAACTATGGCTACACCTTC,CASSLVGAGGNLNYGYTF
TRBJ1-6,TRBV6-5,NA,NA,TGTGCCAGCGGAGAGAGCTCCTATAATTCACCCCTCCACTTT,CASGESSYNSPLHF
TRBJ2-1,TRBV6-5,NA,TRBD2,TGTGCCAGCAGCAGTCTAGCGGGGACGTACAATGAGCAGTTCTTC,CASSSLAGTYNEQFF
TRBJ2-6,TRBV5-1,NA,NA,TGCGCCAGCAGCTGGCCCAGGCAAGCTGGGGCCAACGTCCTGACTTTC,CASSWPRQAGANVLTF
TRBJ1-1,TRBV7-9,once,TRBD1,TGTGCCAGCAGCGCGCAGGGGGCTCGGTTTACTGAAGCTTTCTTT,CASSAQGARFTEAFF
TRBJ1-4,TRBV4-1,NA,NA,TGCGCCAGCAACCTGAAAGGGGACTTTAATGAAAAACTGTTTTTT,CASNLKGDFNEKLFF
TRBJ1-2,TRBV5-8,NA,NA,TGTGCCAGCAGCAAGGTTGAAGGGGCGATCTATGGCTACACCTTC,CASSKVEGAIYGYTF